The 25 T cell receptor beta chains in this list originate from one sample, sequenced in a study of T cell responses to AZD1222 COVID-19 vaccine. Repertoires were generated with immunoSEQ multiplex PCR, while TCRdb's copy carries only in-frame clones and drops some. Among about 180,000 clones, 85% to 95% were seen once, and the ten largest hold 1.9%. The input for sequencing was peripheral blood, taken 28 days after the second AZD1222 dose. The receptors were sampled from an adult who received the AZD1222 COVID-19 vaccine.

The chain recombines TRBV29-1 with TRBJ2-3; 7 nucleotides agree with TRBD2. The germline V gene encodes CDR1 SQVTM and CDR2 ANQGSEA. CDR3 length equals 13 residues. V lost 2 bases, J lost 5 bases, and 4 bases stayed unmatched. CDR3 protein: CSVESGTGDTQYF. The DNA of the CDR3 is TGCAGCGTTGAAAGCGGGACTGGAGATACGCAGTATTTT.

The chain recombines TRBV4-1 with TRBJ1-2, with TRBD1 matching over 7 bases. Trimming took 1 base from V and 7 from J; bases not matched to a gene: 6. Germline loops: CDR1 MGHRA, CDR2 YSYEKL. There are 14 residues in the CDR3. CDR3 sequence: CASSQATGFSGYTF. CDR3 nucleotide sequence: TGCGCCAGCAGCCAAGCGACAGGGTTCTCTGGCTACACCTTC.

The count of this clone is one. The chain recombines TRBV7-8 with TRBJ1-1; D is perhaps TRBD1 (6 bases). The germline CDR1 and CDR2 sequences are SGHVS and FQNEAQ. With 2 bases removed from V and 5 bases from J, the gap between germline ends came to 12 bases. The CDR3 totals 14 residues. The CDR3 sequence is CASSLSRGDTEAFF. The CDR3 DNA sequence: TGTGCCAGCAGCTTATCAAGGGGGGATACTGAAGCTTTCTTT.

V usage is TRBV6-5 and J usage is TRBJ1-5; 9 nucleotides match TRBD1. CDR1 is MNHEY, CDR2 SVGAGI, per germline. V lost 6 bases, J lost 2 bases, and 5 bases stayed unmatched. This CDR3 contains 15 residues. In DNA form, the CDR3 reads TGTGCCAGCAGGCCTACAGGGGGCGGCAATCAGCCCCAGCATTTT. Its translation is CASRPTGGGNQPQHF.

The V and J genes are TRBV7-7 and TRBJ2-5, with D perhaps TRBD1 (6 bases). Germline V gives CDR1 SSHAT, CDR2 FNYEAQ (reference sequence). This CDR3 region has 16 residues. Trimming took 1 base from V and 1 from J, leaving 13 bases between them. This chain's CDR3 is CASSLGDITPQETQYF. The DNA for the CDR3 is TGTGCCAGCAGCTTAGGGGACATAACCCCCCAAGAGACCCAGTACTTC.

The rearrangement links TRBV28 to TRBJ2-7, with D unclear. Deletions cut 3 bases from V and 3 bases from J, with 3 bases between. This CDR3 contains 11 residues. The germline V gene has CDR1 MDHEN and CDR2 SYDVKM. CDR3 nucleotides: TGTGCCAGCAGTTTTATCTACGAGCAGTACTTC. Its translation is CASSFIYEQYF.

This clone was recorded only once. The J gene is TRBJ1-1, the V gene TRBV18; D unresolved. Trimming cost V 1 base and J 1 base, with 7 bases left between them. The CDR3 runs 14 residues. From germline, CDR1 is KGHSH and CDR2 LQKENI. The CDR3 bases are TGTGCCAGCTCACCACAGGACGCGAACACTGAAGCTTTCTTT. Amino acid sequence: CASSPQDANTEAFF. The whole variable domain, remainder taken from reference TRBV18 and TRBJ1-1, is NAGVMQNPRHLVRRRGQEARLRCSPMKGHSHVYWYRQLPEEGLKFMVYLQKENIIDESGMPKERFSAEFPKEGPSILRIQQVVRGDSAAYFCASSPQDANTEAFFGQGTRLTVV.

The chain links TRBV7-3 to TRBJ1-2; possibly TRBD1 for D (5 bases). The CDR3 sequence is 14 residues long. The V end lost 0 bases, the J end lost 7 bases, and 12 bases lay between the germline ends. From germline, CDR1 is SGHTA and CDR2 FQGTGA. This CDR3 reads CASSLTKGNGGYTF. CDR3 nucleotide sequence: TGTGCCAGCAGCTTAACAAAGGGGAATGGTGGCTACACCTTC.

The genes are TRBV7-3 and TRBJ2-7, with 7 bases lining up with TRBD1. The CDR3 has 14 residues. From germline, CDR1 is SGHTA and CDR2 FQGTGA. The junction had 1 base not matched to a gene; V was cut back by 2 bases and J by 0 bases. The CDR3 DNA reads TGTGCCAGCAGCTTATCAGGGGGCTCCTACGAGCAGTACTTC. Protein: CASSLSGGSYEQYF.

As DNA, the CDR3 is TGTGCCAGCAGCTTAGCTTCGGTAATGGGTACTGAAGCTTTCTTT. Its protein is CASSLASVMGTEAFF. The chain is built from TRBV7-9 and TRBJ1-1, with D uncertain. Germline CDR1 and CDR2: SEHNR and FQNEAQ (reference sequence). Trimming removed 0 bases from V and 5 bases from J, with 13 bases in between. The CDR3 is 15 amino acids.

The chain carries TRBV6-5 and TRBJ1-2; possible D gene TRBD1, 5 bases. Germline V gives CDR1 MNHEY, CDR2 SVGAGI. This CDR3 spans 15 amino acids. The ends were cut back, 2 bases at V and 4 bases at J, with 14 bases in the middle. CDR3 region: CASSYARAFGYGYTF. The CDR3, as DNA: TGTGCCAGCAGTTACGCCAGGGCCTTCGGCTATGGCTACACCTTC.

The chain carries TRBV19 and TRBJ2-7; D gene ambiguous. The V gene lost 0 bases and the J gene lost 5 bases, with 11 bases spanning the gap. The V gene's germline CDR1 is LNHDA and CDR2 SQIVND (reference sequence). CDR3 length: 14 amino acids. For the CDR3, the DNA is TGTGCCAGTAGTATAGAGGCGCTACGGGACGAGCAGTACTTC. Translated: CASSIEALRDEQYF.

This clone was counted a few times. The identical CDR3 is also encoded by other nucleotide sequences in the sample. The V gene is TRBV12-3 or TRBV12-4, the J gene TRBJ1-1; D gene uncertain. The CDR3 contains 13 residues. V lost 3 bases to trimming and J lost 4 bases, with 9 bases between them. CDR3 amino acids: CASSFSGVTEAFF. CDR3 nucleotide sequence: TGTGCCAGCAGTTTTTCGGGTGTCACTGAAGCTTTCTTT.

The chain joins TRBV3-1 (or the pseudogene TRBV3-2) to TRBJ2-7; TRBD2 is a possible D gene (6 bases). Germline V gives CDR1 LGHDT, CDR2 YNNKEL (reference sequence). V lost 4 bases to trimming and J lost 7 bases, with 20 bases between them. The CDR3 is 15 amino acids. The CDR3 nucleotides read TGTGCCAGCAGCCCGGGGGTTTTCATTGGGTGGGAGCAGTACTTC. Translation: CASSPGVFIGWEQYF.

The chain links TRBV12-3 or TRBV12-4 to TRBJ2-7; D uncertain. V lost 2 bases and J lost 3, with 2 bases in between. This CDR3 is 11 amino acids long. The CDR3: CASSLFYEQYF. CDR3 sequence (DNA): TGTGCCAGCAGTTTATTCTACGAGCAGTACTTC.

This clone occurred once. The J gene is TRBJ1-6, the V gene TRBV6-6, with 10 bases matching TRBD1. Trimming at V came to 2 bases and at J to 9 bases, leaving 4 bases not matched to a gene. This CDR3 region has 15 residues. Germline V gives CDR1 MNHNY, CDR2 SVGAGI (reference sequence). CDR3 residues: CASSYGTGASSPLHF. The CDR3 DNA reads TGTGCCAGCAGTTACGGGACAGGGGCGTCTTCACCCCTCCACTTT.

This clone appeared a single time. The V gene is TRBV6-5, the J gene TRBJ2-7; TRBD1 agrees at 9 bases. CDR1 and CDR2 (germline): MNHEY, SVGAGI. The V segment lost 9 bases and the J segment 0 bases; nucleotides outside the gene matches: 6. The CDR3 covers 14 residues. CDR3 in DNA: TGTGCCAGTCACCGGACAGGGGACTCCTACGAGCAGTACTTC. It yields the protein CASHRTGDSYEQYF.

The chain recombines TRBV9 with TRBJ2-7, with TRBD2 matching over 9 bases. The germline V gene has CDR1 SGDLS and CDR2 YYNGEE. CDR3 size: 17 residues. Trimming removed 4 bases from V and 6 bases from J; junction bases left unmatched: 17. The CDR3 coding sequence is TGTGCCAGCAGCACGAATAGCGGGGGCAGATATATATCCGAGCAGTACTTC. Translation: CASSTNSGGRYISEQYF.

V and J are TRBV7-9 and TRBJ2-1; maybe TRBD1 (6 bases). The germline V gene has CDR1 SEHNR and CDR2 FQNEAQ (reference sequence). The CDR3 consists of 16 residues. Trimming removed 7 bases at V and 5 bases at J, with 21 bases between. CDR3: CASTRPPGHGDNEQFF. As DNA, the CDR3 is TGTGCCAGCACCAGGCCCCCGGGACACGGAGACAATGAGCAGTTCTTC.

The chain uses TRBV4-1 and TRBJ2-7; D could derive from TRBD1 or TRBD2 (6 bases each). Germline CDR1 MGHRA, CDR2 YSYEKL. Trimming removed 1 base from V and 4 bases from J, with 11 bases in between. The CDR3 runs 14 residues. CDR3 bases: TGCGCCAGCAGCCAAGGGCAGGGGACTTACGAGCAGTACTTC. Translating gives CASSQGQGTYEQYF.

This clone has a single count. J is TRBJ1-6 and V is TRBV30; 7 bases are shared with TRBD1. This CDR3 region has 15 residues. CDR1 and CDR2 from the germline V gene are GTSNPN and SVGIG (reference sequence). Trimming took 5 bases from V and 7 from J; bases not matched to a gene: 11. CDR3 in DNA: TGTGCCTGGGCTCCGCGGGCAGGGGGGAATTCACCCCTCCACTTT. Its translation is CAWAPRAGGNSPLHF.

This sequence joins TRBV4-1 and TRBJ2-5; 7 bases match TRBD1. The CDR3 totals 14 residues. Germline V lookup: CDR1 MGHRA, CDR2 YSYEKL. V was clipped by 0 bases and J by 4 bases; unmatched bases: 2. This chain's CDR3 is CASSQDNRGETQYF. The CDR3 coding sequence is TGCGCCAGCAGCCAAGATAACAGGGGAGAGACCCAGTACTTC.

The CDR3 sequence: CASQPRGDQETQYF. CDR3 DNA: TGCGCCAGCCAGCCCCGGGGGGACCAAGAGACCCAGTACTTC. This rearrangement joins TRBV5-1 to TRBJ2-5; TRBD2 aligns across 7 bases. The junction had 6 bases not matched to a gene; V was cut back by 7 bases and J by 0 bases. Germline loops: CDR1 SGHRS, CDR2 YFSETQ. The CDR3 spans 14 residues. Supplemented by reference TRBV5-1 and TRBJ2-5, the full variable domain reads KAGVTQTPRYLIKTRGQQVTLSCSPISGHRSVSWYQQTPGQGLQFLFEYFSETQRNKGNFPGRFSGRQFSNSRSEMNVSTLELGDSALYLCASQPRGDQETQYFGPGTRLLVL.

The V call is TRBV2, the J call TRBJ2-4; D gene ambiguous. The V gene's germline CDR1 is SNHLY and CDR2 FYNNEI. V was clipped by 6 bases and J by 0 bases, with 12 bases between them. The CDR3 extends over 15 amino acids. CDR3 region: CASSYWRQAKNIQYF. Here the CDR3 DNA reads TGTGCCAGCAGCTACTGGCGTCAAGCCAAAAACATTCAGTACTTC.

The CDR3 DNA is TGCGCCAGCAGCCTCGACAGGGATAATCAGCCCCAGCATTTT. This codes for CASSLDRDNQPQHF. V is TRBV5-1 and J is TRBJ1-5, with 7 bases matching TRBD1. V was clipped by 4 bases and J by 4 bases; unmatched bases: 5. Germline V CDR1 and CDR2: SGHRS, YFSETQ. CDR3 length equals 14 residues.